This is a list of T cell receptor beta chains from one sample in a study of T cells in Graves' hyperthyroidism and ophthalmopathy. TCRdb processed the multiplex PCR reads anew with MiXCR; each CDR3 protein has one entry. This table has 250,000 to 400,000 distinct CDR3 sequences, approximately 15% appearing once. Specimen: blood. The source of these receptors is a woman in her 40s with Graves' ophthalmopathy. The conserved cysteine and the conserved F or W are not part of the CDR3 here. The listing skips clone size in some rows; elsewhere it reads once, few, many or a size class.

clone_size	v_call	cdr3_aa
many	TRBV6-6	ASSYSTAGATEAF
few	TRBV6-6	ASSYLGGGNEQF
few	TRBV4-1	ASSQGVRGTGNEQF
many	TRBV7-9	ASSLTPGEAF
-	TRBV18	ASSPPGGQRGMQPQH
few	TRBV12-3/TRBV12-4	ASSFRQVASSGNTIY
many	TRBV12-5	ASSGGVPGELF
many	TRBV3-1	ASSLQGAAYEQY
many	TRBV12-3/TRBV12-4	ASSSLLAGNTDTQY
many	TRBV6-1	ASGIGAWTEAF
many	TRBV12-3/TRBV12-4	ASSLSLRSEQY
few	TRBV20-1	SARTSGQETQY
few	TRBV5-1	ASSLGTSGGRQY
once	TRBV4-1	ASSQEGLAQETQY
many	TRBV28	ASSLISLGNQPQH
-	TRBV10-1	ASSSRFGRETQY
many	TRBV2	ASSDRTSVGYNEQF
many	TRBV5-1	ASSSLAGENNEQF
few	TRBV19	ASSIFGDQPQH
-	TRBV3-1	ASSPTRSGNTIY
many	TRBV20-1	SARDGRPGSNQPQH
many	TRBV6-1	ASSENAGGNSPLH
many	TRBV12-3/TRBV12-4	ASSRGTAEAF
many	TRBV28	ASTEGTDTQY
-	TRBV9	ASSVEEETEAF
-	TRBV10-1	ASSESGLAPNSYEQY
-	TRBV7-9	ASSPAGTGELF
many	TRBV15	ATSRDWFQGQSLPEAF
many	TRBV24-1	ATAPTSGGATDTQY
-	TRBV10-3	AISESGTGSYEQY
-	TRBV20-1	SVQVGAGDEQF
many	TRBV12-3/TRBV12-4	ASSFYGPYNEQF
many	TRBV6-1	ASHDGLRPLH
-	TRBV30	AWKIIPDSPLH
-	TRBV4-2	ASSPTSGRGELF
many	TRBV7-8	ASSFRLDTEAF
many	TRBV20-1	SASPGDFNSPLH
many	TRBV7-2	ASSLSAGGGLYEQY
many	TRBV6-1	ASTRPGGNEQF
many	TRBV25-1	ASSAYKGEQY
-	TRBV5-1	ASSRKGSPGTSGRNQETQY
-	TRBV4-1	ASSYRGQGEKLF
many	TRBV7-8	ASSHYRGTYNEQF
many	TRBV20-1	SASGRASSYNEQF
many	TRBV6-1	ASSPYTGYEQY
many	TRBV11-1	ASSLFRGGRRTEAF
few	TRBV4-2	ASSQLPTSGRSTDTQY
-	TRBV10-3	AIGLAGAREQY
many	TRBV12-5	ASGLGGTDTQY
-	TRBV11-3	ASSQENTIY